A selection of T cell receptor beta chains follows, all from one sample in a study of blood T cell repertoires in COVID-19. The assay was immunoSEQ multiplex PCR, and TCRdb's table has in-frame clones only and misses some. The table includes 450,000 to 500,000 clones, about 85% detected once. The sequenced sample was PBMCs or T cells enriched from blood (not recorded which). Receptor source: a woman aged 18-29 years who had recovered from COVID-19. The CDR3 runs from the conserved cysteine through the conserved F or W. The D gene is left open where the match is weak. A clone size is listed for some rows: how often the clone was seen (once, few, many), or a class if it is expanded.

d_call: TRBD1
v_call: TRBV6-5
clone_size: .
j_call: TRBJ1-2
cdr3_aa: CASSSSGTGKGYTF
cdr3_nt: TGTGCCAGCAGTTCCTCCGGGACAGGGAAAGGCTACACCTTC

d_call: TRBD1
v_call: TRBV19
clone_size: .
j_call: TRBJ1-6
cdr3_aa: CASRLDRGAGSPLHF
cdr3_nt: TGTGCCAGTAGGCTCGACAGGGGGGCCGGTTCACCCCTCCACTTT

d_call: TRBD1
v_call: TRBV28
clone_size: .
j_call: TRBJ1-2
cdr3_aa: CASSYATGIGGYTF
cdr3_nt: TGTGCCAGCAGTTACGCGACAGGGATCGGGGGCTACACCTTC

d_call: .
v_call: TRBV28
clone_size: once
j_call: TRBJ2-3
cdr3_aa: CASSSLYHRGDTQYF
cdr3_nt: TGTGCCAGCAGTTCTCTCTACCATAGGGGAGATACGCAGTATTTT

d_call: .
v_call: TRBV7-2
clone_size: once
j_call: TRBJ2-7
cdr3_aa: CASSLKGGSSYEQYF
cdr3_nt: TGTGCCAGCAGTCTTAAGGGGGGGAGCTCCTACGAGCAGTACTTC

d_call: TRBD2
v_call: TRBV27
clone_size: .
j_call: TRBJ2-1
cdr3_aa: CASSLGGGANEQFF
cdr3_nt: TGTGCCAGCAGTTTAGGCGGGGGGGCTAATGAGCAGTTCTTC

d_call: .
v_call: TRBV11-2
clone_size: .
j_call: TRBJ2-2
cdr3_aa: CASMVARVVGTGELFF
cdr3_nt: TGTGCCAGCATGGTCGCCAGGGTGGTCGGGACCGGGGAGCTGTTTTTT

d_call: TRBD1
v_call: TRBV2
clone_size: .
j_call: TRBJ2-1
cdr3_aa: CASSRRTGDNEQFF
cdr3_nt: TGTGCCAGCAGCCGTCGGACAGGAGACAATGAGCAGTTCTTC

d_call: .
v_call: TRBV10-3
clone_size: few
j_call: TRBJ1-3
cdr3_aa: CAISEGQFIKENTIYF
cdr3_nt: TGTGCCATCAGTGAGGGACAGTTCATAAAGGAGAACACCATATATTTT

d_call: .
v_call: TRBV12-5
clone_size: .
j_call: TRBJ2-3
cdr3_aa: CASGSGGTDTQYF
cdr3_nt: TGTGCTAGTGGTTCGGGTGGCACAGATACGCAGTATTTT

d_call: TRBD1
v_call: TRBV6-5
clone_size: once
j_call: TRBJ1-6
cdr3_aa: CASSYSDREASPLHF
cdr3_nt: TGTGCCAGCAGTTACTCTGACAGGGAAGCTTCACCCCTCCACTTT